This T cell receptor (beta chain) was found in a study of healthy donors' naive CD4 and CD8 T cells. Study in general: Three donor age groups were sampled: 20-25, 40-50 and 60-70 years; half female. All functional IMGT TCR alpha variants were covered by new primers.

This clonotype was counted a single time. Its cognate antigen is unknown. The CDR3 is 12 amino acids. From germline, CDR1 is MNHEY and CDR2 SVGEGT. Between the trimmed V and J ends, which lost 6 bases and 4 bases, there was a span of 10 bases. Overall study results and limits: Alpha and beta chains were sequenced in bulk without pairing.

A linear amplification protocol produced the TCR libraries from about 510 ng of total RNA. TCRdb recomputed calls from the reads with MiXCR, one row per CDR3 protein. This table has about 180,000 distinct CDR3 sequences, about 76% appearing once. Naive T cells were sorted: CD4+CD8-CD45RO-CD45RA+ for CD4+, CD8+CD4-CD45RA+CD27bright for CD8+. The TCR was taken from a pool of human donors in good health; the sample pools cells from several healthy donors. This chain joins TRBV6-2 or TRBV6-3 and TRBJ2-7; perhaps TRBD2 as D (7 bases). Sequenced sample: naive CD4+ and CD8+ T cells sorted from blood, pooled from several donors. Here the CDR3 reads CASSRGGYEQYF. The CDR3 bases are TGTGCCAGCAGCAGGGGAGGGTACGAGCAGTACTTC.